These 21 T cell receptor beta chains share one sample of origin, sequenced in a study of T-cell memory formation after mild COVID-19. TCRdb processed the 5' RACE reads anew with MiXCR; each CDR3 protein has one entry. The top ten clones hold less than 25% of a sample with about 280,000 distinct CDR3 sequences, 8.2% of them seen once. Sample: PBMCs or a T cell subset sorted from them (not recorded which). The receptors derive from a man aged 18 to 29 who had mild COVID-19 (a few samples of this study predate the infection). Cell type and time point are not known.

This clonotype was recorded at least ten times. The junction does not match germline at one end; this may be a read error. V gene TRBV5-1 combines with J gene TRBJ2-5; 8 nucleotides align to TRBD2. The CDR3 sequence is 14 residues long. CDR1 is SGHRS, CDR2 YFSETQ, per germline. CDR3: CASSPGGGQETQYF. CDR3 bases: TGTGCCAGCAGCCCCGGGGGGGGGCAAGAGACCCAGTACTTC.

V usage is TRBV11-2 and J usage is TRBJ2-3; possible D gene TRBD2, 6 bases. V was cut by 1 base and J by 2 bases, with 13 bases left in between. Germline assignment: CDR1 SGHAT and CDR2 FQNNGV. The CDR3 sequence is 16 residues long. The CDR3 nucleotides are TGTGCCAGCAGCTTAGTTCCGGGACTCCCCACAGATACGCAGTATTTT. It encodes CASSLVPGLPTDTQYF.

This clonotype was picked up a small number of times. The rearrangement joins TRBV6-1 to TRBJ1-5; 8 bases are a match to TRBD1. The CDR3 runs to 15 residues. CDR1 is MNHNS, CDR2 SASEGT, per germline. V was clipped by 4 bases and J by 6 bases; unmatched bases: 8. CDR3 residues: CASSGGQEIGQPQHF. The CDR3 DNA reads as TGTGCCAGCAGTGGGGGACAGGAAATCGGTCAGCCCCAGCATTTT.

This clonotype was counted a few times. One end of the junction does not line up with germline, which may come from a read error. This chain connects TRBV5-1 to TRBJ2-7, with D maybe TRBD2 (6 bases). This CDR3 has 14 amino acids. CDR1 SGHRS and CDR2 YFSETQ come from the germline V gene. The CDR3 loop is CTSSLGGGSYEQYF. CDR3 bases: TGCACCAGCAGCTTGGGGGGTGGGTCCTACGAGCAGTACTTC.

The chain recombines TRBV7-2 with TRBJ2-6; no definite D call. Trimming cost V 0 bases and J 0 bases, with 12 bases left between them. Looked up from germline, CDR1 is SGHTA and CDR2 is FQGNSA. This CDR3 spans 18 amino acids. The CDR3 sequence: CASSLAGIPSSGANVLTF. The CDR3 coding sequence is TGTGCCAGCAGCTTAGCAGGCATACCTAGCTCTGGGGCCAACGTCCTGACTTTC. Variable domain in full (rest from reference TRBV7-2 and TRBJ2-6): GAGVSQSPSNKVTEKGKDVELRCDPISGHTALYWYRQSLGQGLEFLIYFQGNSAPDKSGLPSDRFSAERTGGSVSTLTIQRTQQEDSAVYLCASSLAGIPSSGANVLTFGAGSRLTVL.

In this sample, this clonotype turned up many times. The chain links TRBV5-1 to TRBJ1-2; perhaps TRBD1 as D (5 bases). The V gene's germline CDR1 is SGHRS and CDR2 YFSETQ. The CDR3 is 14 amino acids. V was pared by 5 bases and J by 0 bases, with 11 bases between. The CDR3 coding sequence is TGCGCCAGCAGGGGACTTTCAGCTAACTATGGCTACACCTTC. This codes for CASRGLSANYGYTF.

V usage is TRBV7-9 and J usage is TRBJ2-5; a weak D match, TRBD1 (6 bases). The CDR3 has 15 residues. Trimming shortened V by 0 bases and J by 2 bases, and 10 bases separated the two germline ends. Germline loops: CDR1 SEHNR, CDR2 FQNEAQ (reference sequence). The DNA for the CDR3 is TGTGCCAGCAGCTTAGCGAGGGACATGCAAGAGACCCAGTACTTC. Its translation: CASSLARDMQETQYF.

This clonotype has only a few counts. V gene TRBV7-2 combines with J gene TRBJ2-5; 7 bases match TRBD2. This CDR3 is 16 amino acids long. Germline V gives CDR1 SGHTA, CDR2 FQGNSA. After removal of 2 bases from V and 4 bases from J, the junction contained 10 bases not matched to a gene. The CDR3 sequence: CASSLYPSGVPETQYF. CDR3 bases: TGTGCCAGCAGCTTATATCCCAGCGGGGTCCCAGAGACCCAGTACTTC.

This clonotype was observed a handful of times. J is TRBJ2-3 and V is TRBV6-5; D may be TRBD2 (5 bases). The germline CDR1 and CDR2 sequences are MNHEY and SVGAGI. The V end was cut by 6 bases, the J end by 2 bases, with 18 bases between. The length of the CDR3 is 16 residues. Here the CDR3 DNA reads TGTGCCAGCAGCTGGTCTAGCTCCCCAACCACAGATACGCAGTATTTT. Translation: CASSWSSSPTTDTQYF.

V is TRBV9 and J is TRBJ2-5; D unresolved. V was pared by 3 bases and J by 1 base, with 10 bases between. Germline V gene data show CDR1 as SGDLS and CDR2 as YYNGEE. There are 14 residues in the CDR3. CDR3 residues: CASSGGVFQETQYF. The CDR3 coding sequence is TGTGCCAGCAGCGGAGGAGTTTTCCAAGAGACCCAGTACTTC.

This chain connects TRBV5-1 to TRBJ2-1; 8 bases line up with TRBD2. Looked up from germline, CDR1 is SGHRS and CDR2 is YFSETQ. The CDR3 is 17 residues long. J lost 4 bases, V lost 0 bases, and 9 bases had no gene match. CDR3 nucleotide sequence: TGCGCCAGCAGCTTGGAAGCTATGAGCGGGGGTTACAATGAGCAGTTCTTC. Translated, it gives CASSLEAMSGGYNEQFF.

The rearrangement links TRBV3-1 to TRBJ2-1; D gene ambiguous. Trimming took 4 bases from V and 2 from J, leaving 9 bases between them. CDR1 is LGHDT, CDR2 YNNKEL, per germline (reference sequence). This CDR3 region has 14 residues. The chain's CDR3 is CASSPTGTYNEQFF. Written as DNA, the CDR3 is TGTGCCAGCAGCCCTACCGGAACCTACAATGAGCAGTTCTTC.

This clonotype occurred many times. The gene calls are TRBV7-6 and TRBJ1-1; possibly TRBD1 for D (5 bases). The germline CDR1 and CDR2 sequences are SGHVS and FNYEAQ. V dropped 2 bases and J dropped 7 bases, with 14 bases sitting between them. The CDR3 consists of 14 residues. Here the CDR3 DNA reads TGTGCCAGCAGCTTAAGTATGAGGGGAGGTGAAGCTTTCTTT. Its translation: CASSLSMRGGEAFF.

This chain uses TRBV7-3 with TRBJ2-1, with D possibly being TRBD1 or TRBD2 (6 bases each). V lost 0 bases to trimming and J lost 7 bases, with 16 bases between them. This CDR3 region has 16 residues. Germline loops: CDR1 SGHTA, CDR2 FQGTGA. This chain's CDR3 is CASSLTGGDIKNEQFF. The DNA of the CDR3 is TGTGCCAGCAGCTTAACCGGGGGCGATATTAAAAATGAGCAGTTCTTC.

This clonotype has more than one count but fewer than ten. The chain uses TRBV7-2 and TRBJ2-5; either TRBD1 or TRBD2 may fit D (5 bases each). Trimming took 5 bases from V and 5 from J, leaving 12 bases between them. In germline, CDR1 is SGHTA, CDR2 FQGNSA. The CDR3 totals 13 residues. The CDR3 nucleotides read TGTGCCAGCAGCGCCCGGTGGGGGGAGACCCAGTACTTC. Encoded protein: CASSARWGETQYF.

Only a few counts were recorded for this clonotype. This chain joins TRBV28 and TRBJ2-7; D remains ambiguous. From germline, CDR1 is MDHEN and CDR2 SYDVKM. V was pared by 3 bases and J by 7 bases, with 16 bases between. This CDR3 comprises 14 residues. The CDR3 region is CASSFRPTPWEQYF. The CDR3 bases are TGTGCCAGCAGTTTCAGGCCAACCCCTTGGGAGCAGTACTTC.

This clonotype was counted a few times. The gene calls are TRBV10-3 and TRBJ1-4; TRBD1 agrees at 8 bases. CDR3 length: 13 amino acids. J gave up 7 bases and V 4 bases, and 2 bases lay outside the gene matches. Germline V gene data show CDR1 as ENHRY and CDR2 as SYGVKD. CDR3 amino acids: CAISGQGSEKLFF. The CDR3 DNA follows: TGTGCCATCAGTGGACAGGGGTCTGAAAAACTGTTTTTT.

This sequence joins TRBV7-2 and TRBJ2-2; D remains unclear. Germline V gene data show CDR1 as SGHTA and CDR2 as FQGNSA. The CDR3 runs 14 residues. Trimming took 0 bases from V and 4 from J, leaving 6 bases between them. CDR3 sequence: CASSLASRTGELFF. CDR3 DNA sequence: TGTGCCAGCAGCTTAGCCAGCCGCACCGGGGAGCTGTTTTTT.

The table lists this clonotype with many counts. This rearrangement joins TRBV20-1 to TRBJ2-5, with a tentative D call TRBD2 (6 bases). Trimming removed 5 bases at V and 8 bases at J, with 21 bases between. The germline CDR1 and CDR2 sequences are DFQATT and SNEGSKA (reference sequence). The CDR3 is 14 amino acids. The CDR3 DNA is TGCAGTGCTGGGCCCTTATTAGTGGGGGGAACCCAGTACTTC. Protein product: CSAGPLLVGGTQYF.

This clonotype has more than one count but fewer than ten. The chain carries TRBV15 and TRBJ1-5; tentative D call: TRBD1 (5 bases). Germline V gene lookup returns CDR1 LNHNV and CDR2 YYDKDF (reference sequence). Trimming removed 3 bases from V and 7 bases from J, with 13 bases in between. This CDR3 region has 14 residues. DNA of the CDR3: TGTGCCACCAGCAGCTCAGGAGGGGTACAGCCCCAGCATTTT. This codes for CATSSSGGVQPQHF.

V is TRBV7-2 and J is TRBJ2-5; 7 nucleotides line up with TRBD1. J gave up 4 bases and V 3 bases, and 17 bases lay outside the gene matches. The CDR3 consists of 18 residues. Germline-derived CDR1 and CDR2 are SGHTA and FQGNSA. As DNA, the CDR3 is TGTGCCAGCAGCTTTGTGGTGGGACAGCCGGTTGGAGGAGAGACCCAGTACTTC. Amino acids: CASSFVVGQPVGGETQYF.